The rows below give T cell receptor beta chains drawn from one sample of a study of T cell repertoires in cytomegalovirus infection. MiXCR, applied by TCRdb to the reads, yields one record per CDR3 protein. The repertoire holds some 120,000 distinct CDR3 sequences, over 25% seen once, with 58% in the top ten. No cognate antigen is known for these TCRs. Sample: CD8+ T cells from cultured PBMCs, taken from culture after CMV antigen stimulation. Receptor source: a human donor in good health (CMV status not recorded). Some clones in this sample may be carry-over from other donors' samples. CDR3s leave out the opening cysteine and the closing phenylalanine or tryptophan.

j_call v_call cdr3_aa
TRBJ1-2 TRBV7-9 ASSLAEGLANYGYT
TRBJ2-1 TRBV4-1 ASSARTGYNEQF
TRBJ2-1 TRBV28 ASSLQGSGSSYNEQF
TRBJ1-1 TRBV4-1 ASRLRQGENTEAF
TRBJ1-4 TRBV5-6 ASSLSAGRGEKLF
TRBJ2-7 TRBV6-1 ASSETHRTDYEQY
TRBJ1-2 TRBV12-3/TRBV12-4 ASRIREGAGYT
TRBJ2-7 TRBV6-5 ASSYSRGQSYEQY
TRBJ1-1 TRBV7-2 ASSWTGLTEAF
TRBJ2-2 TRBV10-3 AISVDSENTGELF
TRBJ2-7 TRBV11-2 ASSYETESYEQY
TRBJ2-3 TRBV6-5 ASSPAGGGTDTQY
TRBJ2-1 TRBV12-3/TRBV12-4 ASRGRGWEDEQF
TRBJ2-7 TRBV12-3/TRBV12-4 ASRITGSGPRGEQY
TRBJ2-2 TRBV7-9 ASSFMDRQNTGELF
TRBJ2-1 TRBV2 ASSATGGSYNEQF
TRBJ2-5 TRBV6-5 ASSYGTGEQETQY
TRBJ2-7 TRBV7-6 ASSRASGGYEQY
TRBJ2-1 TRBV7-2 ASSLDSGTPYNEQF
TRBJ2-6 TRBV7-9 ASSFSLAGANVLT
TRBJ2-7 TRBV20-1 SARALAESSYEQY
TRBJ2-2 TRBV11-2 ASSLYPKLAGGPNTGELF
TRBJ1-3 TRBV4-1 ASSQDWNAGNTIY
TRBJ2-3 TRBV5-6 ASSLGTSLAGDTQY
TRBJ2-3 TRBV7-8 ASSLGPDTQY
TRBJ1-5 TRBV2 ASSAWVGVSNQPQH
TRBJ2-3 TRBV7-2 ASSLATSTVTDTQY
TRBJ2-1 TRBV11-2 ASSKPTEGTSGIPRSYNEQF
TRBJ1-2 TRBV29-1 SVEERGGGGRDGYT
TRBJ2-1 TRBV6-1 ASSELGLAGGNNEQF
TRBJ1-1 TRBV6-1 ATQILQGPNTEAF
TRBJ2-7 TRBV5-6 ASSSTSKGQGYEQY
TRBJ2-5 TRBV12-3/TRBV12-4 ASSRDSPSQETQY
TRBJ2-7 TRBV11-2 ASSRGQSPYEQY
TRBJ2-1 TRBV12-3/TRBV12-4 ASTLSSYNEQF
TRBJ1-5 TRBV6-1 ASRPKQGINQPQH
TRBJ2-1 TRBV12-5 ASGLVLGGREYNEQF